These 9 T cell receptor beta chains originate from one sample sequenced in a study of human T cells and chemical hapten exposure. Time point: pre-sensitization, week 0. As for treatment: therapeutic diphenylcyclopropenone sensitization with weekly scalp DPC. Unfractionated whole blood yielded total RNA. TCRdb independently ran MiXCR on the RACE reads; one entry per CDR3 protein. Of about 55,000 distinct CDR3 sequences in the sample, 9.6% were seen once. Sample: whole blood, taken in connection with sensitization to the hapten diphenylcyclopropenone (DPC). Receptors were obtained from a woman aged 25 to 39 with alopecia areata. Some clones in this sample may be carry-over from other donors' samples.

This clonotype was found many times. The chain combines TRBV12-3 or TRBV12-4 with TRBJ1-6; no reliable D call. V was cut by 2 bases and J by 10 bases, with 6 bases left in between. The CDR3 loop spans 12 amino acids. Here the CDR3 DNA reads TGTGCCAGCAGTTTAAGGGTCTCACCCCTCCACTTT. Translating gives CASSLRVSPLHF.

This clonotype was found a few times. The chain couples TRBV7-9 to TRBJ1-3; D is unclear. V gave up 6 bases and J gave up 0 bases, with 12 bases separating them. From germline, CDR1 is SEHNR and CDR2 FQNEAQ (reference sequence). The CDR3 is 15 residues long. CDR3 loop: CASSTTLSSGNTIYF. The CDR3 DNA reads TGTGCCAGCAGTACCACGTTGAGCTCTGGAAACACCATATATTTT.

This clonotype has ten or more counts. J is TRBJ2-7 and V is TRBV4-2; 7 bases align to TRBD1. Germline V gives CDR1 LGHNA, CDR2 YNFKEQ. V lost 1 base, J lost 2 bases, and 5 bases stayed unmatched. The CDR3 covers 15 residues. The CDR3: CASSQADRAAYEQYF. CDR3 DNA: TGTGCCAGCAGCCAAGCCGACAGGGCGGCCTACGAGCAGTACTTC.

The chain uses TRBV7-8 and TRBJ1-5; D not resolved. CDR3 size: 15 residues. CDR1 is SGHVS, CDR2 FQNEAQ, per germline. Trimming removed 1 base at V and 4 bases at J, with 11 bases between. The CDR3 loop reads CASSLDWGRNQPQHF. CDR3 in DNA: TGTGCCAGCAGCTTAGATTGGGGTCGTAATCAGCCCCAGCATTTT.

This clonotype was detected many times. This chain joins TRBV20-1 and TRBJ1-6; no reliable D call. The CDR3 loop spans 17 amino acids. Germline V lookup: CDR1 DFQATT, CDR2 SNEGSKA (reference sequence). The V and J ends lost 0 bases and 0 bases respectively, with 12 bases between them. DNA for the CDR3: TGCAGTGCTAGAGATCCAGGCTTAAACTCCTATAATTCACCCCTCCACTTT. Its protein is CSARDPGLNSYNSPLHF.

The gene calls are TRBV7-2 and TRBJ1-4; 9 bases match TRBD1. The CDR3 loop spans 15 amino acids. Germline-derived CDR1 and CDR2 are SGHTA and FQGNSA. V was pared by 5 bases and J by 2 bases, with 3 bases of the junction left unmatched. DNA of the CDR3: TGTGCCAGCAGCCTACAGGGGGCCACTAATGAAAAACTGTTTTTT. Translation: CASSLQGATNEKLFF.

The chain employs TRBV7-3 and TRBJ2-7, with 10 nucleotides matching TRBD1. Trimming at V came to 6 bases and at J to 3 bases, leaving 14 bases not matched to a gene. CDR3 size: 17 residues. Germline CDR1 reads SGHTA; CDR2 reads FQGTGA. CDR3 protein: CASRWDMGQGTDYEQYF. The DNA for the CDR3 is TGTGCCAGCAGATGGGATATGGGACAGGGGACGGACTACGAGCAGTACTTC.

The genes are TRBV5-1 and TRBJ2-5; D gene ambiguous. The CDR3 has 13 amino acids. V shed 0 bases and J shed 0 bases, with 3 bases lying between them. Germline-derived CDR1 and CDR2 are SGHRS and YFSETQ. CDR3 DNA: TGCGCCAGCAGCTTGGGTAACCAAGAGACCCAGTACTTC. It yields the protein CASSLGNQETQYF.

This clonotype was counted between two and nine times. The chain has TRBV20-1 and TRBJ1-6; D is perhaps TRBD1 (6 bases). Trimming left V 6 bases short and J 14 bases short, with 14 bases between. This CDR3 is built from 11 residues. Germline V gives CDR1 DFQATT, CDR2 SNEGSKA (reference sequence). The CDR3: CSAPGHNTLHF. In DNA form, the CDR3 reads TGCAGTGCGCCGGGACATAACACCCTCCACTTT.